This TCR beta chain stems from a study of T cell changes during pregnancy in multiple sclerosis. The protocol was immunoSEQ multiplex PCR, while the TCRdb copy is restricted to in-frame clones and leaves out a portion. The sample has about 33,000 clones, roughly nine tenths seen once; the top ten hold roughly 2.8%. Germline CDR1 and CDR2: SGHVS and FNYEAQ. The CDR3 is 15 residues long. V was trimmed by 5 bases and J by 4 bases, leaving 15 bases between them. The sequenced sample was CD4+ T cells from peripheral blood mononuclear cells, obtained in the third trimester of pregnancy. The J gene is TRBJ2-1, the V gene TRBV7-6, with D possibly being TRBD1 (6 bases). This sequence was found in a female donor in good health, enrolled as a control in a pregnancy study. This CDR3 reads CASSIRTAQYNEQFF. CDR3 nucleotide sequence: TGTGCCAGCAGCATAAGGACAGCCCAGTACAATGAGCAGTTCTTC.